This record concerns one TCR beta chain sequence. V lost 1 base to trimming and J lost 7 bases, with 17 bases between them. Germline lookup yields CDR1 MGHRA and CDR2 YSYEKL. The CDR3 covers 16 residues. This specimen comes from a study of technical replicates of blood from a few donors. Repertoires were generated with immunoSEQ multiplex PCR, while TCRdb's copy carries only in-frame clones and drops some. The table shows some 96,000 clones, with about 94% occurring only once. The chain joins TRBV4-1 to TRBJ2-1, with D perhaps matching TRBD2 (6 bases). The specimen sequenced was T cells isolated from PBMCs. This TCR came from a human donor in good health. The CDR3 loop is CASSQVGRGGLNEQFF. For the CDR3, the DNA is TGCGCCAGCAGCCAAGTGGGGCGGGGTGGCTTAAATGAGCAGTTCTTC.